The present T cell receptor beta chain was sequenced within a study of shared clonotypes between healthy human individuals. Study overall: A few men and a couple of women, aged 18 to 49, were donors.

This clone was detected many times. Antigen: not known. Everyone who donated was a Caucasian adult who lived in Nashville, Tennessee. Both subsets, CD45RA+ naive and CD45RA-negative memory, were split from the CD4+ cells. Using immunoSEQ multiplex PCR, the repertoire was profiled, and TCRdb retains in-frame clones only, with some absent. This table holds around 1 million clones, about three quarters found once. The CDR3 totals 14 residues. In germline, CDR1 is KGHSH, CDR2 LQKENI. V was shortened by 9 bases and J by 1 base, with 14 bases between the two germline ends. Study findings and constraints: The study found lower generation probabilities in non-shared clonotypes than in those shared by all four donors.

Sequenced sample: memory CD4+ T cells sorted from blood. Sample subset: CD45RA-negative fraction. This receptor was identified in a man between 18 and 35 years old in good health. This rearrangement joins TRBV18 to TRBJ2-3; D possibly corresponds to TRBD1 (6 bases). In DNA, the CDR3 is TGTGCCAGTGGCGAGCGACAGGGCACAGATACGCAGTATTTT. It specifies CASGERQGTDTQYF.